Following are 9 T cell receptor beta chains from one sample sequenced in a study of T-cell reconstitution after alpha-beta-depleted transplantation in children (dated by TCRdb to 2015 to 2016). Libraries were made using PCR. Sequencer: Illumina HiSeq 2500. To normalize quantification of the TCRbeta repertoire, the TCR libraries were built with molecular barcoding that relied on unique molecular identifiers. TCRdb applied fastp at Q25 and MiXCR to the public reads, then kept only in-frame beta chains. Each CDR3 protein appears once, grouped with its most common genes and DNA. For this sample the table gives approximately 400,000 distinct CDR3 sequences, of which about a tenth were detected only once. The leading ten clones occupy about 5% of the sample. The sample in question was PBMCs from the stem cell graft donor, obtained from the stem cell graft. Source of these receptors: a human donor who donated a stem cell graft to a child with acute myeloid leukemia.

A remark on this clonotype: A much larger clonotype is one base distant, so this may be a read error. V gene TRBV10-3 combines with J gene TRBJ2-7, with 12 bases that match TRBD2. After removal of 7 bases from V and 5 bases from J, the junction contained 6 bases not matched to a gene. This CDR3 region has 14 residues. CDR1 ENHRY and CDR2 SYGVKD come from the germline V gene. The CDR3 coding sequence is TGTGCCATCACTCCTAGACTAGCGGGAGACGAGCAGTACTTC. Amino acid sequence: CAITPRLAGDEQYF.

The V and J genes are TRBV12-3 or TRBV12-4 and TRBJ1-3, with 8 nucleotides matching TRBD1. Germline trimming cut 3 bases from V and 0 bases from J; bases unmatched to any gene: 4. CDR3 length: 16 residues. CDR3 in DNA: TGTGCCAGCAGTTTTGGACAGGGAGTCTCTGGAAACACCATATATTTT. Its protein is CASSFGQGVSGNTIYF.

This clonotype occurred a few times. The chain joins TRBV12-3 or TRBV12-4 to TRBJ1-2; D not certain. The CDR3 is 13 amino acids. Trimming stripped 6 bases from V and 8 bases from J, with 16 bases between. The CDR3 loop is CASSLRVDAGYTF. The CDR3 DNA sequence: TGTGCCAGCAGCCTCAGAGTGGACGCGGGCTACACCTTC.

CDR3 nucleotide sequence: TGCGCCAGCAGCAGACAGGGAGGCGCGAACACCGGGGAGCTGTTTTTT. It is translated as CASSRQGGANTGELFF. This chain uses TRBV5-1 with TRBJ2-2; TRBD1 is a possible D gene (7 bases). The ends were cut back, 4 bases at V and 0 bases at J, with 13 bases in the middle. Germline assignment: CDR1 SGHRS and CDR2 YFSETQ. The CDR3 covers 16 residues.

This clonotype occurred many times. The chain has TRBV12-3 or TRBV12-4 and TRBJ2-1; the match to TRBD2 covers 7 bases. V lost 3 bases and J lost 6; bases outside the gene matches: 8. The CDR3 has 15 residues. CDR3 sequence: CASSLPGAGVNEQFF. CDR3 coding DNA: TGTGCCAGCAGTTTGCCTGGGGCGGGGGTCAATGAGCAGTTCTTC.

This clonotype appeared a few times. V is TRBV12-3 or TRBV12-4 and J is TRBJ2-2; 9 nucleotides match TRBD2. The CDR3 is 16 residues long. V lost 2 bases to trimming and J lost 4 bases; unmatched junction nucleotides: 5. The CDR3 DNA sequence: TGTGCCAGCAGTTTATACAGCGGGAGGTCCACCGGGGAGCTGTTTTTT. Residues: CASSLYSGRSTGELFF.

Ten or more counts support this clonotype. The rearrangement links TRBV5-1 to TRBJ2-7; the match to TRBD1 covers 8 bases. The CDR3 consists of 14 residues. The V gene's germline CDR1 is SGHRS and CDR2 YFSETQ. J was trimmed by 6 bases and V by 4 bases; bases with no gene match: 9. CDR3 protein: CASSNQGAGGEQYF. The CDR3, as DNA: TGCGCCAGCAGCAACCAGGGGGCAGGCGGCGAGCAGTACTTC.

This clonotype showed up many times. CDR3 nucleotides: TGCGCCACCCTCCCTGCCCCGGGACAACCGAACACTGAAGCTTTCTTT. This codes for CATLPAPGQPNTEAFF. The chain couples TRBV5-1 to TRBJ1-1; D possibly corresponds to TRBD1 (6 bases). V dropped 9 bases and J dropped 1 base, with 22 bases sitting between them. Per germline, CDR1 SGHRS and CDR2 YFSETQ. The CDR3 covers 16 residues. Looking up the rest from reference TRBV5-1 and TRBJ1-1 gives the full variable domain: KAGVTQTPRYLIKTRGQQVTLSCSPISGHRSVSWYQQTPGQGLQFLFEYFSETQRNKGNFPGRFSGRQFSNSRSEMNVSTLELGDSALYLCATLPAPGQPNTEAFFGQGTRLTVV.

There are a few counts of this clonotype. The genes are TRBV29-1 and TRBJ2-2; the D is unclear. The CDR3 is made up of 12 amino acids. Trimming took off 5 bases at V and 1 base at J, with 5 bases between the two ends. CDR1 and CDR2 (germline): SQVTM, ANQGSEA. The CDR3: CSVWKNTGELFF. CDR3 sequence (DNA): TGCAGCGTTTGGAAGAACACCGGGGAGCTGTTTTTT.